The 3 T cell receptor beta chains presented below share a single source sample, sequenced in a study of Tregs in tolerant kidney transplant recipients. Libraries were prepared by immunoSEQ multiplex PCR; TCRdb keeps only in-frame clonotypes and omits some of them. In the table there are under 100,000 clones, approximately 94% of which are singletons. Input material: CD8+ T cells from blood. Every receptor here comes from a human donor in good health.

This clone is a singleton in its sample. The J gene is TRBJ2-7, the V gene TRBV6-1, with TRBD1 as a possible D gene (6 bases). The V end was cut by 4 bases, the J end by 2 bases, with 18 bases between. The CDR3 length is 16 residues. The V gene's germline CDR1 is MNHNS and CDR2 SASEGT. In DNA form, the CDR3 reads TGTGCCAGCAGTGGATTAAGGGGCGACAGGACCTACGAGCAGTACTTC. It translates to CASSGLRGDRTYEQYF.

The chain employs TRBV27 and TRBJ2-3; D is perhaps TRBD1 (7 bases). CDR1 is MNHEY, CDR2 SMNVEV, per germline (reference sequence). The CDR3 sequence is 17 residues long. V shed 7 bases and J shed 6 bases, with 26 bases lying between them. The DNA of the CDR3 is TGTGCCAGCACCCCCAGGGGGGCGGGATACATGGGGGATACGCAGTATTTT. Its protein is CASTPRGAGYMGDTQYF.

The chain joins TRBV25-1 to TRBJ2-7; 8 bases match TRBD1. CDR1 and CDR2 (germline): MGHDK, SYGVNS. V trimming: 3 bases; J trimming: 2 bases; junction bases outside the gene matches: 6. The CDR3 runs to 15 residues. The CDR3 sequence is CASSDLPGQAYEQYF. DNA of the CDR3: TGTGCCAGCAGTGACCTACCGGGACAGGCCTACGAGCAGTACTTC.